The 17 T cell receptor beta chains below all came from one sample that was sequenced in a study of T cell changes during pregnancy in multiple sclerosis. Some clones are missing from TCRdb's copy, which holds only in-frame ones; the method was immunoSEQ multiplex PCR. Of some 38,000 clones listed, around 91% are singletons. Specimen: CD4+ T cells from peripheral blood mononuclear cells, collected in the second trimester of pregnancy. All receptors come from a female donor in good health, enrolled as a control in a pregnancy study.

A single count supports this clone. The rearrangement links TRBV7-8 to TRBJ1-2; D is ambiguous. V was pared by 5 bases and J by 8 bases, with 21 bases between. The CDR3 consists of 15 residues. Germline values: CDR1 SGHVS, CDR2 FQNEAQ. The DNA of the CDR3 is TGTGCCAGCAGCCCAAGAAGGATTCCGGCGGGCGGCTACACCTTC. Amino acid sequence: CASSPRRIPAGGYTF. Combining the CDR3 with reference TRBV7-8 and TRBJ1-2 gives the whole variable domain GAGVSQSPRYKVAKRGQDVALRCDPISGHVSLFWYQQALGQGPEFLTYFQNEAQLDKSGLPSDRFFAERPEGSVSTLKIQRTQQEDSAVYLCASSPRRIPAGGYTFGSGTRLTVV.

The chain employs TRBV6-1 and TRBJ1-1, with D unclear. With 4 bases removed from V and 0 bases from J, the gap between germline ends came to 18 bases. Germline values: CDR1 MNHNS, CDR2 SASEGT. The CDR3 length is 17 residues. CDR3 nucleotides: TGTGCCAGCAGTGGGCCCGGTGTAAGGAGCTTGAACACTGAAGCTTTCTTT. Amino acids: CASSGPGVRSLNTEAFF.

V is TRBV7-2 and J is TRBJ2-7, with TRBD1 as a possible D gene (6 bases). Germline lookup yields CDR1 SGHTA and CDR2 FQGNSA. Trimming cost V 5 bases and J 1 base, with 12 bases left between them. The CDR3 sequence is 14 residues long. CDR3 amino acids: CASSDPTGSYEQYF. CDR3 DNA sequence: TGTGCCAGCAGCGACCCGACAGGTTCCTACGAGCAGTACTTC.

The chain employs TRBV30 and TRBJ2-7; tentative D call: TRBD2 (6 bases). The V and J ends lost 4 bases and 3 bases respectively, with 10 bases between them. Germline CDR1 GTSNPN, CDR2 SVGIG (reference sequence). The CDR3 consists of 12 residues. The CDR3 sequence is CAWTAGNYEQYF. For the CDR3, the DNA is TGTGCCTGGACGGCGGGGAACTACGAGCAGTACTTC.

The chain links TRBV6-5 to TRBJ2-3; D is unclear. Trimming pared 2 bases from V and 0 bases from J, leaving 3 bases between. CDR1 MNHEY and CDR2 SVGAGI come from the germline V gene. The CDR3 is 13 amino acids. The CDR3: CASSYPSTDTQYF. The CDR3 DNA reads TGTGCCAGCAGTTACCCAAGCACAGATACGCAGTATTTT.

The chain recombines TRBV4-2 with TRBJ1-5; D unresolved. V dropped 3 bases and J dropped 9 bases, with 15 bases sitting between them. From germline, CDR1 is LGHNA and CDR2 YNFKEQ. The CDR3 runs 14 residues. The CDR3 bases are TGTGCCAGCAGCCACCAACGGGAGAAGGGGCCCCAGCATTTT. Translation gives CASSHQREKGPQHF.

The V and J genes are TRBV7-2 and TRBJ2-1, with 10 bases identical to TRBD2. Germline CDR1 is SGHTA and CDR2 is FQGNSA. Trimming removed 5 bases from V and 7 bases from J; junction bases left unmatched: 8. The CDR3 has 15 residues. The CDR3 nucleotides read TGTGCCAGCAGCACAAGCGGGGGGGCAAATAATGAGCAGTTCTTC. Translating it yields CASSTSGGANNEQFF.

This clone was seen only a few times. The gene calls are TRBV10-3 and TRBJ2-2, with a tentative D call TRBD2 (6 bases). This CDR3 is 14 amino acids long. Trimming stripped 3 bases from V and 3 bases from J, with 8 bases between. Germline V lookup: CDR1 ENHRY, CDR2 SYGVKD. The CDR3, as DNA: TGTGCCATCAGTGACGGGGGAGACACCGGGGAGCTGTTTTTT. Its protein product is CAISDGGDTGELFF.

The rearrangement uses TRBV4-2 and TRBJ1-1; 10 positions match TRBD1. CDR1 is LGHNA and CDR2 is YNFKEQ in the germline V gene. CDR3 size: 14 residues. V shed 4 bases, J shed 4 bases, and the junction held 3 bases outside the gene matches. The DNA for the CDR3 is TGTGCCAGCAGCCCGACAGGGGGCCCCACTGAAGCTTTCTTT. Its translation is CASSPTGGPTEAFF.

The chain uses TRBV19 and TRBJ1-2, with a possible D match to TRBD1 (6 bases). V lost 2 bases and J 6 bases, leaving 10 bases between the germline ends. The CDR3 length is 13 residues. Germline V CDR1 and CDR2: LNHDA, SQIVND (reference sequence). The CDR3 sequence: CASSIRGTDGYTF. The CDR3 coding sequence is TGTGCCAGTAGTATAAGGGGGACGGATGGCTACACCTTC.

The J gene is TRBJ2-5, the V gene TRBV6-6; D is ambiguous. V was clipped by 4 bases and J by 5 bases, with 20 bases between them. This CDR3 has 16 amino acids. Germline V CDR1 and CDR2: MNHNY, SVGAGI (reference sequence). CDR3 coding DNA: TGTGCCAGCAGTTCAACGCTAGTAAGGCCTGGGGAGACCCAGTACTTC. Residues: CASSSTLVRPGETQYF.

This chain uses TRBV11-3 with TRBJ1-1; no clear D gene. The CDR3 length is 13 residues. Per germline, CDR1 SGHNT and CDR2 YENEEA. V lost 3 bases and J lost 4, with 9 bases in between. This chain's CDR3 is CASSFIRGTEAFF. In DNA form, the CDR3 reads TGTGCCAGCAGCTTCATTAGAGGCACTGAAGCTTTCTTT.

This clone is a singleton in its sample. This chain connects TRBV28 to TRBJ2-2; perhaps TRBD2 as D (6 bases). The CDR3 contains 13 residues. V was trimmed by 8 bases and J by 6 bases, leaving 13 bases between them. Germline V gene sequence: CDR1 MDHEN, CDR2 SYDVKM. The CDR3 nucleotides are TGTGCCAGCCGAGGAGGGTTCCCCGGGGAGCTGTTTTTT. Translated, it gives CASRGGFPGELFF.

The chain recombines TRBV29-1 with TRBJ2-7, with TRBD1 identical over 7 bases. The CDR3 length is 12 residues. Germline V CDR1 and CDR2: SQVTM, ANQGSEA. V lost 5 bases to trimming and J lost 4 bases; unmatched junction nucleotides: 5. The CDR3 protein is CSVSTTGYEQYF. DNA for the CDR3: TGCAGCGTTAGTACGACAGGGTACGAGCAGTACTTC.

CDR3 in amino acids: CASYNLAAGTGIHGYTF. The CDR3 nucleotides are TGTGCCAGTTACAATTTGGCCGCCGGGACAGGGATCCATGGCTACACCTTC. The J gene is TRBJ1-2, the V gene TRBV19; 9 bases match TRBD1. The CDR3 runs to 17 residues. Trimming took 8 bases from V and 6 from J; bases not matched to a gene: 19. From germline, CDR1 is LNHDA and CDR2 SQIVND (reference sequence). Variable domain in full (rest from reference TRBV19 and TRBJ1-2): DGGITQSPKYLFRKEGQNVTLSCEQNLNHDAMYWYRQDPGQGLRLIYYSQIVNDFQKGDIAEGYSVSREKKESFPLTVTSAQKNPTAFYLCASYNLAAGTGIHGYTFGSGTRLTVV.

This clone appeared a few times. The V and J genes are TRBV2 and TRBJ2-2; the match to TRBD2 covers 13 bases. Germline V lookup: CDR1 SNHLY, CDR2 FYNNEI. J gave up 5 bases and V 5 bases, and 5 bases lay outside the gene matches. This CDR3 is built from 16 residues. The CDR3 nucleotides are TGTGCCAGCAGTTGGACTAGCGGGGGAATTACCGGGGAGCTGTTTTTT. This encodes CASSWTSGGITGELFF.

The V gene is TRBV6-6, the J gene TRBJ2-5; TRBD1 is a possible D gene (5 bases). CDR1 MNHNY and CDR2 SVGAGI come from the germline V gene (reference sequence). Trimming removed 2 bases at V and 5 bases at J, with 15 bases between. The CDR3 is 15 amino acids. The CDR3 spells CASSYDDSRGETQYF. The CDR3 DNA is TGTGCCAGCAGTTACGACGACTCAAGGGGTGAGACCCAGTACTTC.